This TCR beta chain derives from a study of blood T cell repertoires in COVID-19. Whole-study context: There were acute and convalescent COVID-19 samples, and they came from the United States, Italy and Spain. T cells, B-cell-depleted T cells, or PBMCs provided the cDNA or gDNA that served as material.

V lost 4 bases to trimming and J lost 6 bases, with 16 bases between them. Per the germline V gene, CDR1 is SGDLS and CDR2 is YYNGEE. The CDR3 contains 14 residues. The authors' processing: Quantification of nucleated cells was approximated via reference gene primer amplification. The data were produced by immunoSEQ multiplex PCR, yet TCRdb's version contains in-frame clones alone and is incomplete. V and J calls and clone size are those listed in that table; D and trimming were worked out from the DNA. The sample holds about 250,000 clones, more than 70% seen once. The chain couples TRBV9 to TRBJ1-2, with D tentatively TRBD1 (6 bases). The sequenced sample was peripheral blood. The source of this sequence is a middle-aged woman who had recovered from COVID-19. CDR3 bases: TGTGCCAGCAGCCCCCTGACAGGCTCCCATGGCTACACCTTC. It is translated as CASSPLTGSHGYTF. Complete variable domain (other parts from reference TRBV9 and TRBJ1-2): DSGVTQTPKHLITATGQRVTLRCSPRSGDLSVYWYQQSLDQGLQFLIQYYNGEERAKGNILERFSAQQFPDLHSELNLSSLELGDSALYFCASSPLTGSHGYTFGSGTRLTVV.